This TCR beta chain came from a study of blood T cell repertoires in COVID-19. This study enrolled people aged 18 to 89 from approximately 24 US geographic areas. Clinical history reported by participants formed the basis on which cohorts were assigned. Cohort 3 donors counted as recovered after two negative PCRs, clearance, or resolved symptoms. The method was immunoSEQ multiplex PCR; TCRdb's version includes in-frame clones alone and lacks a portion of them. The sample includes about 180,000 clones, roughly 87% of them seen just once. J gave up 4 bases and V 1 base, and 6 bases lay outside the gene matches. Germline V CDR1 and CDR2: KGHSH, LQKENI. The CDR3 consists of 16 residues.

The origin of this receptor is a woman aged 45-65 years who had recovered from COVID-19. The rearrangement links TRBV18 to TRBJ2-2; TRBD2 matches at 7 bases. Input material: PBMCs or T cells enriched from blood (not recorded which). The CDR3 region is CASSPQETSRTGELFF. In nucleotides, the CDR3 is TGTGCCAGCTCACCACAAGAGACTAGCCGCACCGGGGAGCTGTTTTTT.